A selection of T cell receptor beta chains follows, all from one sample in a study of T cell responses to AZD1222 COVID-19 vaccine. Only in-frame clones appear in the TCRdb table, and some are missing; sequencing was by immunoSEQ multiplex PCR. The repertoire has more than 150,000 clones, 80% to 90% of them found once; the top ten carry approximately 6.6%. The source was peripheral blood, collected after recovery from COVID-19. The origin of the receptors is an adult who had recovered from COVID-19. Both conserved end residues are part of each CDR3. D genes are given only for firm matches. The size field is filled for only some rows; it gives once, few, many or a size class.

j_gene: TRBJ1-2; d_gene: TRBD1; v_gene: TRBV28; abundance: NA; CDR3nt: TGTGCCAGCAGGGTACAGGGGGATGGCTACACCTTC; CDR3aa: CASRVQGDGYTF
j_gene: TRBJ2-3; d_gene: TRBD1; v_gene: TRBV18; abundance: NA; CDR3nt: TGTGCCAGCTCACGACGACAGGGCCGCACAGATACGCAGTATTTT; CDR3aa: CASSRRQGRTDTQYF
j_gene: TRBJ2-5; d_gene: TRBD2; v_gene: TRBV2; abundance: NA; CDR3nt: TGTGCCAGCAGTGAAAGGCTAGCGGGACAAGAGACCCAGTACTTC; CDR3aa: CASSERLAGQETQYF
j_gene: TRBJ1-2; d_gene: NA; v_gene: TRBV18; abundance: NA; CDR3nt: TGTGCCAGCTCACCACTCCCTTTCAAAGGCAAGGATGGGTTTAACTATGGCTACACCTTC; CDR3aa: CASSPLPFKGKDGFNYGYTF
j_gene: TRBJ2-7; d_gene: TRBD1; v_gene: TRBV28; abundance: once; CDR3nt: TGTGCCAGCAGCCGCGGACAGGGTAGCTACGAGCAGTACTTC; CDR3aa: CASSRGQGSYEQYF
j_gene: TRBJ1-2; d_gene: TRBD1; v_gene: TRBV27; abundance: NA; CDR3nt: TGTGCCAGCTCAAACTCCCAAGACAGGGGACCATCTAACTATGGCTACACCTTC; CDR3aa: CASSNSQDRGPSNYGYTF
j_gene: TRBJ1-1; d_gene: TRBD1; v_gene: TRBV25-1; abundance: once; CDR3nt: TGTGCCAGCAGTATTCAGGGGGCTGATACTGAAGCTTTCTTT; CDR3aa: CASSIQGADTEAFF
j_gene: TRBJ1-1; d_gene: NA; v_gene: TRBV29-1; abundance: NA; CDR3nt: TGCAGCGTTGAGTATGGCAGGGGCAAGCCTGAAGCTTTCTTT; CDR3aa: CSVEYGRGKPEAFF
j_gene: TRBJ1-2; d_gene: NA; v_gene: TRBV3-1/TRBV3-2; abundance: NA; CDR3nt: TGTGCCAGCAGCCAACAGGGGTTGCTGGATGCGAATGGCTACACCTTC; CDR3aa: CASSQQGLLDANGYTF
j_gene: TRBJ2-3; d_gene: NA; v_gene: TRBV2; abundance: NA; CDR3nt: TGTGCCAGCAGTGGGGGCAGGAGTCGCACAGATACGCAGTATTTT; CDR3aa: CASSGGRSRTDTQYF
j_gene: TRBJ1-1; d_gene: NA; v_gene: TRBV6-5; abundance: NA; CDR3nt: TGTGCCAGCAGTTCTACAATGGCTGTCGCTTTCTTT; CDR3aa: CASSSTMAVAFF
j_gene: TRBJ1-1; d_gene: NA; v_gene: TRBV29-1; abundance: few; CDR3nt: TGCAGCGTTGAAGGGTTGGGGGCAGGGATGGATACTGAAGCTTTCTTT; CDR3aa: CSVEGLGAGMDTEAFF
j_gene: TRBJ2-7; d_gene: NA; v_gene: TRBV5-1; abundance: NA; CDR3nt: TGCGCCAGCAGTCTTTCAGGTCGCGTCCACGAGCAGTACTTC; CDR3aa: CASSLSGRVHEQYF
j_gene: TRBJ1-5; d_gene: NA; v_gene: TRBV24-1; abundance: NA; CDR3nt: TGTGCCACCAGTGACCCAAATCAGCCCCAGCATTTT; CDR3aa: CATSDPNQPQHF
j_gene: TRBJ1-1; d_gene: TRBD1; v_gene: TRBV11-1; abundance: NA; CDR3nt: TGTGCCAGCAGCTTACAACAGGGGAGGACTGAAGCTTTCTTT; CDR3aa: CASSLQQGRTEAFF
j_gene: TRBJ1-2; d_gene: NA; v_gene: TRBV2; abundance: NA; CDR3nt: TGTGCCAGCAAGGTGGAGGGGATCTATGGCTACACCTTC; CDR3aa: CASKVEGIYGYTF
j_gene: TRBJ1-6; d_gene: NA; v_gene: TRBV18; abundance: NA; CDR3nt: TGTGCCAGCTCAGGACAGTATAATTCACCCCTCCACTTT; CDR3aa: CASSGQYNSPLHF
j_gene: TRBJ2-1; d_gene: TRBD2; v_gene: TRBV5-6; abundance: few; CDR3nt: TGTGCCAGCACCGGGGGAGCGGGACGCCTGGGGGAGCAGTTCTTC; CDR3aa: CASTGGAGRLGEQFF
j_gene: TRBJ1-1; d_gene: NA; v_gene: TRBV4-3; abundance: NA; CDR3nt: TGCGCCAGCAGCCATGTGGGGGTGGTGGCTGAAGCTTTCTTT; CDR3aa: CASSHVGVVAEAFF
j_gene: TRBJ1-1; d_gene: NA; v_gene: TRBV7-9; abundance: NA; CDR3nt: TGTGCCAGCAGCAACCATGGAGTTACTGAAGCTTTCTTT; CDR3aa: CASSNHGVTEAFF
j_gene: TRBJ2-7; d_gene: TRBD1; v_gene: TRBV7-9; abundance: NA; CDR3nt: TGTGCCAGCAGCTTACCAGGGGGCCACGAGCAGTACTTC; CDR3aa: CASSLPGGHEQYF
j_gene: TRBJ1-2; d_gene: NA; v_gene: TRBV19; abundance: NA; CDR3nt: TGTGCCAGTAGCCAGTCGGGGGGCAGAGGGAATGGCTACACCTTC; CDR3aa: CASSQSGGRGNGYTF
j_gene: TRBJ1-1; d_gene: NA; v_gene: TRBV9; abundance: few; CDR3nt: TGTGCCAGCAGTAGAGGTGGGCCCCAGAACACTGAAGCTTTCTTT; CDR3aa: CASSRGGPQNTEAFF
j_gene: TRBJ2-2; d_gene: NA; v_gene: TRBV21-1; abundance: NA; CDR3nt: TGTGCCAGCAGCTCTCCTTGCACGGTCGGCGGGGAGCTGTTTTTT; CDR3aa: CASSSPCTVGGELFF
j_gene: TRBJ2-3; d_gene: NA; v_gene: TRBV5-6; abundance: NA; CDR3nt: TGTGCCAGCAGCTTGCCCCGGTCGACAGATACGCAGTATTTT; CDR3aa: CASSLPRSTDTQYF
j_gene: TRBJ2-2; d_gene: NA; v_gene: TRBV7-2; abundance: NA; CDR3nt: TGTGGGAGCAGCTTAGCTGGTTTCACCGGGGAGCTGTTTTTT; CDR3aa: CGSSLAGFTGELFF
j_gene: TRBJ1-1; d_gene: NA; v_gene: TRBV10-3; abundance: few; CDR3nt: TGTGCCATCGGGGGGGCCCCGAACACTGAAGCTTTCTTT; CDR3aa: CAIGGAPNTEAFF
j_gene: TRBJ2-1; d_gene: TRBD2; v_gene: TRBV28; abundance: NA; CDR3nt: TGTGCCAGCAGTTACGGACTAGCGGGAGGCTCCTACAATGAGCAGTTCTTC; CDR3aa: CASSYGLAGGSYNEQFF
j_gene: TRBJ2-7; d_gene: NA; v_gene: TRBV15; abundance: NA; CDR3nt: TGTGCCACCAGCAGAGATCAGTCCTACGAGCAGTACTTC; CDR3aa: CATSRDQSYEQYF
j_gene: TRBJ2-1; d_gene: TRBD2; v_gene: TRBV4-2; abundance: NA; CDR3nt: TGTGCCAGCAGCCAAGAGGGAGTAGCGGGAGGGCCCTACAATGAGCAGTTCTTC; CDR3aa: CASSQEGVAGGPYNEQFF
j_gene: TRBJ2-7; d_gene: TRBD2; v_gene: TRBV6-2/TRBV6-3; abundance: NA; CDR3nt: TGTGCCAGCAGTTACTCTGGACTAGCGGGGTCCTGGACGGACGAGCAGTACTTC; CDR3aa: CASSYSGLAGSWTDEQYF
j_gene: TRBJ1-2; d_gene: NA; v_gene: TRBV3-1/TRBV3-2; abundance: NA; CDR3nt: TGTGCCAGCAGCCAAGATATGGGTGGCTACACCTTC; CDR3aa: CASSQDMGGYTF
j_gene: TRBJ2-4; d_gene: TRBD1; v_gene: TRBV6-2/TRBV6-3; abundance: NA; CDR3nt: TGTGCCAGCAGCCAGGACAGGGGGACCAAAAACATTCAGTACTTC; CDR3aa: CASSQDRGTKNIQYF
j_gene: TRBJ1-1; d_gene: NA; v_gene: TRBV5-1; abundance: NA; CDR3nt: TGCGCCAGCAGCTTGGCTTCGACGGGCCGGGGGGACACTGAAGCTTTCTTT; CDR3aa: CASSLASTGRGDTEAFF
j_gene: TRBJ2-2; d_gene: TRBD2; v_gene: TRBV28; abundance: few; CDR3nt: TGTGCCAGCAGTCTCTGGACTAGCGGGAGGGCCCGAACCGGGGAGCTGTTTTTT; CDR3aa: CASSLWTSGRARTGELFF